Following are 32 T cell receptor beta chains from one sample sequenced in a study of T cells after yellow fever vaccination. TCRdb called the 5' RACE reads again in MiXCR, with one record for every CDR3 protein. The repertoire includes roughly 45,000 distinct CDR3 sequences, about 6.8% of them detected once, and about 15% sits in the top ten. Sequenced here: CD8+ T cells not binding an NS4B(214-222) dextramer, sorted from PBMCs, sampled 45 days after the yellow fever booster vaccination. The receptors shown here come from a man in his thirties or forties who received the YFV17D yellow fever vaccine.

At least ten counts were recorded for this clonotype. This sequence joins TRBV6-5 and TRBJ2-7, with D possibly matching TRBD1 (6 bases). The CDR3 runs to 13 residues. V gave up 6 bases and J gave up 4 bases, with 13 bases separating them. The germline gives CDR1 MNHEY, CDR2 SVGAGI. The CDR3 bases are TGTGCCAGCAGAGTTGGGACATCTTACGAGCAGTACTTC. This translates into CASRVGTSYEQYF.

There are many counts of this clonotype. The V gene is TRBV6-5, the J gene TRBJ2-2; 9 nucleotides line up with TRBD1. V lost 0 bases to trimming and J lost 4 bases; unmatched junction nucleotides: 6. The CDR3 is 17 residues long. Germline V lookup: CDR1 MNHEY, CDR2 SVGAGI. The CDR3 protein is CASSYSTGGAGTGELFF. The CDR3 DNA reads TGTGCCAGCAGTTACTCAACAGGGGGCGCGGGCACCGGGGAGCTGTTTTTT.

J is TRBJ2-1 and V is TRBV28; D is undetermined. This CDR3 is built from 12 residues. Germline V CDR1 and CDR2: MDHEN, SYDVKM. V dropped 2 bases and J dropped 3 bases, with 2 bases sitting between them. The CDR3 region has the DNA TGTGCCAGCAGTTTAAACTACAATGAGCAGTTCTTC. This encodes CASSLNYNEQFF.

V and J are TRBV3-1 and TRBJ1-1; D unresolved. V was cut by 0 bases and J by 0 bases, with 14 bases left in between. Germline lookup yields CDR1 LGHDT and CDR2 YNNKEL (reference sequence). This CDR3 has 17 amino acids. CDR3 in DNA: TGTGCCAGCAGCCAAGATTCACGGGTCGTCCTGAACACTGAAGCTTTCTTT. Protein product: CASSQDSRVVLNTEAFF.

The chain has TRBV7-8 and TRBJ2-7; no clear D. The CDR3 runs to 13 residues. Trimming left V 2 bases short and J 5 bases short, with 10 bases between. Germline V gene sequence: CDR1 SGHVS, CDR2 FQNEAQ. For the CDR3, the DNA is TGTGCCAGCAGCTTAAATCTGCTGGACGAGCAGTACTTC. This codes for CASSLNLLDEQYF.

This clonotype was seen ten or more times. This rearrangement joins TRBV11-3 to TRBJ2-2; possibly TRBD1 or TRBD2 for D (5 bases each). This CDR3 has 15 residues. CDR1 and CDR2 (germline): SGHNT, YENEEA. The germline V and J ends were trimmed by 1 base and 2 bases, with 8 bases remaining between them. As DNA, the CDR3 is TGTGCCAGCAGCTTAGCGGGACGTAACACCGGGGAGCTGTTTTTT. Translating gives CASSLAGRNTGELFF.

The gene calls are TRBV5-6 and TRBJ2-7; 9 bases match TRBD1. V lost 3 bases and J lost 0; bases outside the gene matches: 1. Germline V gene lookup returns CDR1 SGHDT and CDR2 YYEEEE. This CDR3 is built from 14 residues. In DNA form, the CDR3 reads TGTGCCAGCAGCTGGACAGGGGTCTCCTACGAGCAGTACTTC. It is translated as CASSWTGVSYEQYF.

This clonotype was observed at least ten times. The genes are TRBV6-2 or TRBV6-3 and TRBJ2-7; 10 positions match TRBD1. Trimming cost V 5 bases and J 5 bases; bases outside gene matches: 6. The CDR3 spans 14 residues. In germline, CDR1 is MNHEY, CDR2 SVGEGT. DNA for the CDR3: TGTGCCAGCAGTGACCCCGGGACAGGGGACGAGCAGTACTTC. Translated: CASSDPGTGDEQYF.

Remarks on this clonotype: This may come from a read error, since a much larger clone is one base off. The chain joins TRBV20-1 to TRBJ2-7; TRBD1 or TRBD2 may be the D gene (5 bases each). CDR3 size: 12 residues. Germline CDR1 and CDR2: DFQATT and SNEGSKA (reference sequence). DNA of the CDR3: TGCAGTGCTGCCCGGGACGGGTACGATCAGTACTTC. Protein: CSAARDGYDQYF.

This clonotype was seen repeatedly, ten times or more. The chain combines TRBV7-9 with TRBJ2-1; possible D gene TRBD2, 5 bases. V lost 5 bases and J lost 0, with 14 bases in between. CDR1 and CDR2 from the germline V gene are SEHNR and FQNEAQ (reference sequence). The CDR3 covers 16 residues. The CDR3 loop reads CASSARWESSYNEQFF. The CDR3 coding sequence is TGTGCCAGCAGCGCCCGCTGGGAGAGCTCCTACAATGAGCAGTTCTTC.

In its sample, this clonotype was seen many times. This chain uses TRBV29-1 with TRBJ2-7, with 7 nucleotides matching TRBD1. With V trimmed by 4 bases and J by 3 bases, 6 bases remained unmatched. The CDR3 sequence is 13 residues long. Germline V lookup: CDR1 SQVTM, CDR2 ANQGSEA. The DNA of the CDR3 is TGCAGCGTTGGACAGGGATCCTTCTACGAGCAGTACTTC. It translates to CSVGQGSFYEQYF.

This clonotype was observed at least ten times. The chain links TRBV20-1 to TRBJ2-7, with TRBD1 as a possible D gene (6 bases). Germline assignment: CDR1 DFQATT and CDR2 SNEGSKA (reference sequence). V was clipped by 0 bases and J by 2 bases, with 14 bases between them. CDR3 length equals 15 residues. The DNA for the CDR3 is TGCAGTGCTAGAGATTATAGGACAGATGCCTACGAGCAGTACTTC. Translation: CSARDYRTDAYEQYF.

This clonotype was seen at least ten times. The CDR3 sequence: CASSWGEQYF. DNA for the CDR3: TGTGCCAGCAGTTGGGGGGAGCAGTACTTC. The chain has TRBV6-5 and TRBJ2-7; possibly TRBD1 or TRBD2 for D (5 bases each). Germline V CDR1 and CDR2: MNHEY, SVGAGI. The CDR3 is 10 residues long. The germline V and J ends were trimmed by 4 bases and 7 bases, with 5 bases remaining between them.

This clonotype was counted at least ten times. V and J are TRBV9 and TRBJ2-1; the match to TRBD2 covers 10 bases. The CDR3 contains 15 residues. CDR1 is SGDLS and CDR2 is YYNGEE in the germline V gene. V was pared by 4 bases and J by 6 bases, with 7 bases of the junction left unmatched. CDR3 DNA: TGTGCCAGCAGCTCCGGACTAGCGGATGCCAATGAGCAGTTCTTC. It specifies CASSSGLADANEQFF.

This clonotype appeared many times. This sequence joins TRBV14 and TRBJ1-5; no firm D call. V gave up 3 bases and J gave up 2 bases, with 8 bases separating them. The germline gives CDR1 SGHDN, CDR2 FVKESK. The CDR3 is 14 amino acids. The CDR3 region is CASSHTGGNQPQHF. The CDR3 DNA is TGTGCCAGCAGCCATACGGGAGGCAATCAGCCCCAGCATTTT.

This clonotype was found many times. The rearrangement joins TRBV25-1 to TRBJ1-6; 7 bases are a match to TRBD1. The CDR3 contains 16 residues. Per the germline V gene, CDR1 is MGHDK and CDR2 is SYGVNS. Trimming at V came to 5 bases and at J to 0 bases, leaving 4 bases not matched to a gene. The CDR3 DNA is TGTGCCAGCAGTTGGGACAGTAGCTCCTATAATTCACCCCTCCACTTT. It translates to CASSWDSSSYNSPLHF.

This clonotype was counted ten times or more. V gene TRBV20-1 combines with J gene TRBJ1-2; 8 positions match TRBD1. The CDR3 totals 16 residues. The J segment lost 4 bases and the V segment lost 6 bases, leaving 16 bases of the junction unmatched. Germline V lookup: CDR1 DFQATT, CDR2 SNEGSKA (reference sequence). CDR3 in DNA: TGCAGTGCCCCACGCTCGACAGGGGATCGTGGCTATGGCTACACCTTC. As protein: CSAPRSTGDRGYGYTF.

This clonotype was found many times. V and J are TRBV4-2 and TRBJ1-6; D gene ambiguous. The CDR3 spans 16 residues. The germline V gene has CDR1 LGHNA and CDR2 YNFKEQ. Trimming pared 0 bases from V and 6 bases from J, leaving 12 bases between. CDR3 DNA: TGTGCCAGCAGCCAAGAGCGGGGTACTACTAATTCACCCCTCCACTTT. Its translation: CASSQERGTTNSPLHF.

This clonotype was recorded at least ten times. The chain carries TRBV10-3 and TRBJ2-7, with no clear D. The V end was cut by 1 base, the J end by 7 bases, with 14 bases between. There are 14 residues in the CDR3. CDR1 is ENHRY, CDR2 SYGVKD, per germline. The CDR3 region is CAISEFRAAREQYF. The CDR3 DNA reads TGTGCCATCAGTGAGTTCAGAGCCGCTCGGGAGCAGTACTTC.

In this sample, this clonotype turned up many times. V and J are TRBV11-2 and TRBJ2-2; unclear D gene. This CDR3 region has 18 residues. Trimming left V 6 bases short and J 0 bases short, with 20 bases between. CDR1 SGHAT and CDR2 FQNNGV come from the germline V gene. The DNA of the CDR3 is TGTGCCAGCAGTTGGGATGGCATGGCTTCCGCGAACACCGGGGAGCTGTTTTTT. This encodes CASSWDGMASANTGELFF.

The chain is built from TRBV11-2 and TRBJ2-7, with a tentative D call TRBD1 (6 bases). V dropped 5 bases and J dropped 3 bases, with 11 bases sitting between them. The CDR3 totals 13 residues. CDR1 is SGHAT and CDR2 is FQNNGV in the germline V gene. The CDR3 bases are TGTGCCAGCAGCCCCGGGACAAACTACGAGCAGTACTTC. Amino acids: CASSPGTNYEQYF.

Only a few counts were recorded for this clonotype. The rearrangement uses TRBV2 and TRBJ2-3, with 13 bases lining up with TRBD2. CDR3 length: 18 amino acids. Germline-derived CDR1 and CDR2 are SNHLY and FYNNEI. The V and J ends lost 6 bases and 0 bases, in that order; junction bases with no gene match: 9. CDR3 coding DNA: TGTGCCAGCAGATGGACTAGCGGGAGTTCCTCTAGCACAGATACGCAGTATTTT. Amino acid sequence: CASRWTSGSSSSTDTQYF.

About this clonotype itself: A read error is possible here, since a much larger clone lies one base away. The gene calls are TRBV12-3 or TRBV12-4 and TRBJ2-1; 7 positions agree with TRBD1. The CDR3 runs 13 residues. V trimming: 6 bases; J trimming: 8 bases; junction bases outside the gene matches: 7. CDR3 residues: CASRPTGNDEQFF. CDR3 in DNA: TGTGCCAGCAGGCCGACAGGGAACGATGAGCAGTTCTTC.

In its sample, this clonotype is medium-sized (0.01 to 0.1%). The genes are TRBV6-5 and TRBJ2-7, with TRBD2 as a possible D gene (6 bases). Looked up from germline, CDR1 is MNHEY and CDR2 is SVGAGI. The CDR3 runs 14 residues. Trimming shortened V by 5 bases and J by 3 bases, and 14 bases separated the two germline ends. Here the CDR3 reads CASSPGDSNYEQYF. The CDR3 coding sequence is TGTGCCAGCAGTCCGGGAGATTCTAACTACGAGCAGTACTTC.

To note about this clonotype: Since a much larger clone is just one base distant, this may be a read error. This chain uses TRBV5-8 with TRBJ1-2; perhaps TRBD1 as D (6 bases). Trimming removed 2 bases at V and 3 bases at J, with 20 bases between. This CDR3 has 17 amino acids. The germline V gene encodes CDR1 SGHTS and CDR2 YDEGEE. This CDR3 reads CASSFSVLGATDYGYTF. The CDR3 DNA is TGTGCCAGCAGCTTCTCCGTACTGGGGGCGACTGACTATGGCTACACCTTC.

This clonotype was seen only a few times. The chain combines TRBV7-2 with TRBJ2-4; a weak D match, TRBD2 (7 bases). Germline assignment: CDR1 SGHTA and CDR2 FQGNSA. The germline V and J ends were trimmed by 6 bases and 1 base, with 10 bases remaining between them. The length of the CDR3 is 14 residues. The CDR3 is CASRGGGAKNIQYF. CDR3 DNA: TGTGCCAGCAGGGGAGGGGGGGCCAAAAACATTCAGTACTTC.

There are many counts of this clonotype. The V and J genes are TRBV7-9 and TRBJ2-1; 7 bases are a match to TRBD2. Germline-derived CDR1 and CDR2 are SEHNR and FQNEAQ (reference sequence). The CDR3 contains 13 residues. V shed 6 bases, J shed 5 bases, and the junction held 4 bases outside the gene matches. CDR3 sequence reads: CASRPGTNNEQFF. The CDR3 DNA follows: TGTGCCAGCAGGCCCGGGACTAACAATGAGCAGTTCTTC.

In the case of this clonotype: A much larger clone sits a single nucleotide away, making a read error possible. The V call is TRBV20-1, the J call TRBJ2-7; TRBD2 matches 7 bases. The CDR3 is made up of 15 amino acids. V lost 0 bases and J lost 4; bases outside the gene matches: 9. Germline V CDR1 and CDR2: DFQATT, SNEGSKA (reference sequence). CDR3 region: CSAREEEGTKYEQYF. In nucleotides, the CDR3 is TGCAGTGCTAGAGAAGAGGAGGGGACTAAATACGAGCAGTACTTC.

In its sample, this clonotype was seen many times. In nucleotides, the CDR3 is TGCAGTCTCACCGGGACATCCTACAATGAGCAGTTCTTC. It yields the protein CSLTGTSYNEQFF. The rearrangement uses TRBV20-1 and TRBJ2-1, with D tentatively TRBD1 (6 bases). The CDR3 spans 13 residues. V was trimmed by 8 bases and J by 1 base, leaving 12 bases between them. Germline V gives CDR1 DFQATT, CDR2 SNEGSKA (reference sequence).

This clonotype has at least ten counts. The J gene is TRBJ2-3, the V gene TRBV4-1; the match to TRBD2 covers 9 bases. The germline V gene has CDR1 MGHRA and CDR2 YSYEKL. With 3 bases clipped from V and 4 bases from J, the junction kept 11 bases outside the gene matches. This CDR3 has 17 amino acids. CDR3 in amino acids: CASSQDPLAGIADTQYF. CDR3 bases: TGCGCCAGCAGCCAGGACCCCCTAGCGGGAATTGCAGATACGCAGTATTTT.

This clonotype occurred many times. V is TRBV3-1 and J is TRBJ2-7; D is unclear. Germline lookup yields CDR1 LGHDT and CDR2 YNNKEL (reference sequence). V gave up 0 bases and J gave up 5 bases, with 11 bases separating them. This CDR3 contains 14 residues. The CDR3 loop reads CASSQEGRLDEQYF. In DNA, the CDR3 is TGTGCCAGCAGCCAAGAAGGCAGGCTCGACGAGCAGTACTTC.

This clonotype was counted at least ten times. The V gene is TRBV10-2, the J gene TRBJ2-1; D is uncertain. This CDR3 has 14 amino acids. The germline CDR1 and CDR2 sequences are WSHSY and SAAADI. Trimming took 10 bases from V and 7 from J, leaving 20 bases between them. CDR3 region: CATRHRAPPNEQFF. CDR3 DNA: TGCGCCACTCGGCACCGGGCCCCCCCTAATGAGCAGTTCTTC.